This TCR beta chain was captured in a study of shared clonotypes between healthy human individuals. This table comes from immunoSEQ multiplex PCR, and its TCRdb copy is limited to in-frame clones, with some not included. The profile shows more than 1.2 million clones, 98% of them singletons. Sequencing was carried out using naive CD4+ T cells sorted from blood. Subset given: CD45RA+ positively selected. This clonotype originated in a man aged 25 to 40 in good health.

CDR3 residues: CASSKGQDEQYF. The CDR3 DNA sequence: TGCGCCAGCAGCAAAGGACAGGATGAGCAGTACTTC. The chain combines TRBV10-2 with TRBJ2-7; TRBD1 matches at 7 bases. Germline V CDR1 and CDR2: WSHSY, SAAADI. The junction had 6 bases not matched to a gene; V was cut back by 6 bases and J by 7 bases. This CDR3 is 12 amino acids long.